Following are 32 T cell receptor beta chains from one sample sequenced in a study of T cell repertoires in ileal Crohn's disease. Profiling relied on immunoSEQ multiplex PCR, and the TCRdb table lists in-frame clones only, not all of them. The sample carries 13,000 to 15,000 clones, around four fifths recorded once. Material for sequencing was ileal tissue. Source of these receptors: an adult with Crohn's disease.

The V and J genes are TRBV25-1 and TRBJ1-1, with TRBD1 matching 8 bases. This CDR3 has 15 amino acids. CDR1 is MGHDK, CDR2 SYGVNS, per germline. Unmatched junction bases numbered 5, after V lost 4 bases and J lost 1 base. The CDR3 loop is CASSGAGTGNTEAFF. In nucleotides, the CDR3 is TGTGCCAGCAGTGGAGCCGGGACAGGGAACACTGAAGCTTTCTTT.

The V and J genes are TRBV18 and TRBJ1-4, with D unclear. This CDR3 has 16 amino acids. Trimming removed 2 bases from V and 5 bases from J, with 15 bases in between. From germline, CDR1 is KGHSH and CDR2 LQKENI. CDR3: CASSPVAGRRNEKLFF. CDR3 DNA: TGTGCCAGCTCACCAGTGGCGGGGAGGCGGAATGAAAAACTGTTTTTT.

The chain has TRBV5-1 and TRBJ2-1; D possibly corresponds to TRBD1 (5 bases). CDR3 length: 14 residues. Per germline, CDR1 SGHRS and CDR2 YFSETQ. The V end lost 0 bases, the J end lost 7 bases, and 11 bases lay between the germline ends. The CDR3 DNA reads TGCGCCAGCAGCTTGGTTCAGGGTGGGAATGAGCAGTTCTTC. This encodes CASSLVQGGNEQFF.

The chain employs TRBV4-2 and TRBJ2-5; D is perhaps TRBD2 (6 bases). This CDR3 has 16 residues. CDR1 is LGHNA and CDR2 is YNFKEQ in the germline V gene. Between the trimmed V and J ends, which lost 0 bases and 2 bases, there was a span of 13 bases. The DNA for the CDR3 is TGTGCCAGCAGCCAAGAAGGAGAGGACTATCAAGAGACCCAGTACTTC. Protein product: CASSQEGEDYQETQYF.

The V gene is TRBV4-1, the J gene TRBJ2-1, with 12 bases matching TRBD2. The germline V gene has CDR1 MGHRA and CDR2 YSYEKL. V shed 5 bases and J 12 bases; nucleotides not matched to a gene: 26. The CDR3 totals 20 residues. DNA for the CDR3: TGCGCCAGCAGCACGCCTCCGGCTAGCGGGAGGGCCCTCGGAACCCCCGGGCAGTTCTTC. Translating it yields CASSTPPASGRALGTPGQFF.

CDR3 nucleotides: TGTGCCAGCAATAGGGACAGGGAGAATTCACCCCTCCACTTT. This sequence encodes CASNRDRENSPLHF. The chain combines TRBV7-9 with TRBJ1-6; 9 bases map to TRBD1. Looked up from germline, CDR1 is SEHNR and CDR2 is FQNEAQ (reference sequence). There are 14 residues in the CDR3. With V trimmed by 7 bases and J by 7 bases, 5 bases remained unmatched.

The rearrangement links TRBV30 to TRBJ1-1; 7 nucleotides line up with TRBD1. Germline CDR1 is GTSNPN and CDR2 is SVGIG (reference sequence). The CDR3 length is 13 residues. The V and J ends lost 4 bases and 5 bases, in that order; junction bases with no gene match: 7. DNA of the CDR3: TGTGCCTGGATGACAGGGATGGGGACTGAAGCTTTCTTT. As protein: CAWMTGMGTEAFF.

The table lists this clone with a count of one. The chain carries TRBV7-9 and TRBJ1-1; D is ambiguous. This CDR3 region has 14 residues. In germline, CDR1 is SEHNR, CDR2 FQNEAQ (reference sequence). Between the trimmed V and J ends, which lost 1 base and 6 bases, there was a span of 12 bases. The DNA for the CDR3 is TGTGCCAGCAGCTTAGAACAGTTTAGCGCTGAAGCTTTCTTT. It translates to CASSLEQFSAEAFF. Looking up the rest from reference TRBV7-9 and TRBJ1-1 gives the full variable domain: DTGVSQNPRHKITKRGQNVTFRCDPISEHNRLYWYRQTLGQGPEFLTYFQNEAQLEKSRLLSDRFSAERPKGSFSTLEIQRTEQGDSAMYLCASSLEQFSAEAFFGQGTRLTVV.

This rearrangement joins TRBV11-2 to TRBJ2-7; D gene ambiguous. CDR1 SGHAT and CDR2 FQNNGV come from the germline V gene. V was pared by 1 base and J by 6 bases, with 16 bases between. The CDR3 runs 15 residues. CDR3: CASSLAFLIRGEQYF. As DNA, the CDR3 is TGTGCCAGCAGCTTAGCGTTTTTGATTCGAGGCGAGCAGTACTTC. Full variable domain (outside the CDR3, taken from reference TRBV11-2 and TRBJ2-7): EAGVAQSPRYKIIEKRQSVAFWCNPISGHATLYWYQQILGQGPKLLIQFQNNGVVDDSQLPKDRFSAERLKGVDSTLKIQPAKLEDSAVYLCASSLAFLIRGEQYFGPGTRLTVT.

The genes are TRBV4-1 and TRBJ2-5, with 10 bases identical to TRBD2. The CDR3 totals 17 residues. Trimming at V came to 0 bases and at J to 2 bases, leaving 6 bases not matched to a gene. From germline, CDR1 is MGHRA and CDR2 YSYEKL. CDR3 loop: CASSQDYQTSGQETQYF. The CDR3 DNA reads as TGCGCCAGCAGCCAAGATTATCAGACTAGCGGGCAAGAGACCCAGTACTTC.

CDR3 in amino acids: CASSLERGGRNTDTQYF. CDR3 DNA sequence: TGCGCCAGCAGCTTGGAGCGTGGAGGGAGAAACACAGATACGCAGTATTTT. The chain carries TRBV5-1 and TRBJ2-3; possibly TRBD2 for D (6 bases). Germline V gene sequence: CDR1 SGHRS, CDR2 YFSETQ. V lost 0 bases to trimming and J lost 2 bases, with 16 bases between them. The CDR3 extends over 17 amino acids.

J is TRBJ2-1 and V is TRBV10-3; 7 bases are a match to TRBD1. The CDR3 covers 15 residues. V shed 3 bases and J 4 bases; nucleotides not matched to a gene: 6. The germline V gene has CDR1 ENHRY and CDR2 SYGVKD. This CDR3 is CAISEGGPFYNEQFF. The CDR3 DNA reads TGTGCCATCAGTGAAGGGGGCCCCTTTTACAATGAGCAGTTCTTC.

This clone was counted a few times. The CDR3 reads CASSPPLKGRTEAFF. Written as DNA, the CDR3 is TGTGCCAGCTCACCACCGCTAAAGGGGAGGACTGAAGCTTTCTTT. The chain couples TRBV18 to TRBJ1-1, with TRBD1 as a possible D gene (5 bases). V lost 0 bases and J lost 5, with 13 bases in between. The CDR3 sequence is 15 residues long. Germline V CDR1 and CDR2: KGHSH, LQKENI.

This CDR3 is CASSQSRGGGGFYEQYF. The CDR3 region has the DNA TGCGCCAGCAGCCAATCCCGCGGGGGGGGAGGATTCTACGAGCAGTACTTC. This chain uses TRBV4-1 with TRBJ2-7, with 9 nucleotides matching TRBD2. The CDR3 runs 17 residues. The V segment lost 2 bases and the J segment 3 bases; nucleotides outside the gene matches: 11. Germline CDR1 MGHRA, CDR2 YSYEKL.

This clone was counted a few times. The chain is built from TRBV11-2 and TRBJ2-7; a weak D match, TRBD2 (5 bases). CDR1 is SGHAT and CDR2 is FQNNGV in the germline V gene. The V end was cut by 5 bases, the J end by 5 bases, with 19 bases between. This CDR3 spans 15 amino acids. Here the CDR3 reads CASSPLGKGKDEQYF. The CDR3 region has the DNA TGTGCCAGCAGCCCCCTCGGGAAAGGGAAGGACGAGCAGTACTTC.

This chain connects TRBV6-1 to TRBJ1-2; 7 bases line up with TRBD1. The junction had 8 bases not matched to a gene; V was cut back by 5 bases and J by 8 bases. Germline values: CDR1 MNHNS, CDR2 SASEGT. This CDR3 contains 13 residues. The CDR3 reads CASSLTGLGGYTF. For the CDR3, the DNA is TGTGCCAGCAGTTTGACAGGGCTTGGCGGCTACACCTTC.

For the CDR3, the DNA is TGTGCCAGCAGCTCGGAGGTGGGCAATCAGCCCCAGCATTTT. It codes for CASSSEVGNQPQHF. The chain links TRBV7-9 to TRBJ1-5; D is unclear. The CDR3 is 14 residues long. Germline lookup yields CDR1 SEHNR and CDR2 FQNEAQ (reference sequence). V was trimmed by 4 bases and J by 2 bases, leaving 9 bases between them.

This chain connects TRBV5-1 to TRBJ2-6, with 12 positions matching TRBD1. V was clipped by 5 bases and J by 4 bases; unmatched bases: 7. CDR1 is SGHRS and CDR2 is YFSETQ in the germline V gene. The CDR3 contains 17 residues. CDR3 region: CASRSGTGGFGANVLTF. The CDR3 DNA reads as TGCGCCAGCAGATCCGGGACAGGGGGCTTCGGGGCCAACGTCCTGACTTTC.

CDR3 coding DNA: TGTGCCAGTAGTATAAGCCTCTCTACAGGGTTGAACACTGAAGCTTTCTTT. Translating gives CASSISLSTGLNTEAFF. The chain links TRBV19 to TRBJ1-1; possible D gene TRBD1, 6 bases. Between the trimmed V and J ends, which lost 2 bases and 0 bases, there was a span of 16 bases. The CDR3 sequence is 17 residues long. CDR1 and CDR2 (germline): LNHDA, SQIVND (reference sequence).

The chain joins TRBV6-1 to TRBJ1-1; maybe TRBD1 (6 bases). Germline CDR1 MNHNS, CDR2 SASEGT. V dropped 7 bases and J dropped 4 bases, with 16 bases sitting between them. This CDR3 has 14 residues. The CDR3 DNA reads TGTGCCAGCATCCCTCCGACAGGTGGCACTGAAGCTTTCTTT. It yields the protein CASIPPTGGTEAFF.

The sample holds one count of this clone. The chain couples TRBV7-9 to TRBJ1-5; 11 positions agree with TRBD1. V shed 4 bases and J 6 bases; nucleotides not matched to a gene: 11. This CDR3 is built from 17 residues. From germline, CDR1 is SEHNR and CDR2 FQNEAQ (reference sequence). Here the CDR3 DNA reads TGTGCCAGCAGCTCCGGGACAGGGGGGGGTTTACCTCAGCCCCAGCATTTT. This sequence encodes CASSSGTGGGLPQPQHF.

Only one count was recorded for this clone. The gene calls are TRBV19 and TRBJ1-1; the match to TRBD1 covers 9 bases. Germline assignment: CDR1 LNHDA and CDR2 SQIVND (reference sequence). The CDR3 is 15 residues long. V lost 8 bases to trimming and J lost 5 bases; unmatched junction nucleotides: 12. The DNA of the CDR3 is TGTGCCAGTCTTTTCAGGGGACAGGGACGGACTGAAGCTTTCTTT. It codes for CASLFRGQGRTEAFF. The complete variable domain, with remaining parts taken from reference TRBV19 and TRBJ1-1, reads DGGITQSPKYLFRKEGQNVTLSCEQNLNHDAMYWYRQDPGQGLRLIYYSQIVNDFQKGDIAEGYSVSREKKESFPLTVTSAQKNPTAFYLCASLFRGQGRTEAFFGQGTRLTVV.

The chain employs TRBV30 and TRBJ1-1; the D gene is possibly TRBD1 (5 bases). CDR1 and CDR2 (germline): GTSNPN, SVGIG (reference sequence). The CDR3 has 12 residues. The V and J ends lost 3 bases and 1 base respectively, with 6 bases between them. The CDR3 loop reads CAWRTANTEAFF. CDR3 bases: TGTGCCTGGAGGACAGCGAACACTGAAGCTTTCTTT.

On this clone: Other DNA sequences in the same sample also yield this CDR3. The DNA of the CDR3 is TGTGCCAGCAGTTATGGGGGGTTTACTGAAGCTTTCTTT. Encoded protein: CASSYGGFTEAFF. The V call is TRBV6-5, the J call TRBJ1-1; TRBD1 might be the D (5 bases). This CDR3 is 13 amino acids long. The germline V and J ends were trimmed by 3 bases and 5 bases, with 10 bases remaining between them. The germline gives CDR1 MNHEY, CDR2 SVGAGI.

Here the CDR3 DNA reads TGTGCCAGCAGCGTAGGTCCGGAGGGGCACACTGAAGCTTTCTTT. Residues: CASSVGPEGHTEAFF. The chain joins TRBV9 to TRBJ1-1; weak D call: TRBD1 (5 bases). Trimming cost V 0 bases and J 3 bases, with 12 bases left between them. The CDR3 has 15 amino acids. The V gene's germline CDR1 is SGDLS and CDR2 YYNGEE. Supplemented by reference TRBV9 and TRBJ1-1, the full variable domain reads DSGVTQTPKHLITATGQRVTLRCSPRSGDLSVYWYQQSLDQGLQFLIQYYNGEERAKGNILERFSAQQFPDLHSELNLSSLELGDSALYFCASSVGPEGHTEAFFGQGTRLTVV.

This chain links TRBV7-6 with TRBJ2-3, with 12 bases that match TRBD2. Losses at the gene ends were 3 bases for V and 5 bases for J; bases not matched to a gene: 18. The CDR3 is made up of 20 amino acids. Germline lookup yields CDR1 SGHVS and CDR2 FNYEAQ. The CDR3 loop reads CASSFEAPTLAGGRGDTQYF. In DNA form, the CDR3 reads TGTGCCAGCAGCTTTGAGGCACCAACCCTAGCGGGGGGGCGGGGAGATACGCAGTATTTT.

The gene calls are TRBV6-5 and TRBJ1-1, with a weak D call TRBD1 (6 bases). The germline V gene has CDR1 MNHEY and CDR2 SVGAGI. CDR3 length equals 13 residues. Trimming took 6 bases from V and 5 from J, leaving 13 bases between them. The CDR3 DNA is TGTGCCAGCAGCGTCGGGGGGCAGACTGAAGCTTTCTTT. Translated: CASSVGGQTEAFF.

This clone was detected once. The CDR3 loop reads CASSFSGGATDTQYF. CDR3 in DNA: TGTGCCAGCAGTTTTAGCGGGGGGGCTACAGATACGCAGTATTTT. The rearrangement joins TRBV28 to TRBJ2-3, with TRBD2 matching 11 bases. The germline V gene has CDR1 MDHEN and CDR2 SYDVKM. J lost 3 bases, V lost 3 bases, and 2 bases had no gene match. The CDR3 spans 15 residues. The complete variable domain, with remaining parts taken from reference TRBV28 and TRBJ2-3, reads DVKVTQSSRYLVKRTGEKVFLECVQDMDHENMFWYRQDPGLGLRLIYFSYDVKMKEKGDIPEGYSVSREKKERFSLILESASTNQTSMYLCASSFSGGATDTQYFGPGTRLTVL.

The chain links TRBV19 to TRBJ1-1, with D unclear. Trimming pared 4 bases from V and 5 bases from J, leaving 11 bases between. CDR3 length: 13 amino acids. Per the germline V gene, CDR1 is LNHDA and CDR2 is SQIVND (reference sequence). The CDR3 region has the DNA TGTGCCAGTAGTAGCCGGGAGACAACTGAAGCTTTCTTT. As protein: CASSSRETTEAFF.

This rearrangement joins TRBV29-1 to TRBJ2-1, with 13 bases lining up with TRBD2. V lost 7 bases, J lost 1 base, and 10 bases stayed unmatched. CDR3 length: 17 residues. Looked up from germline, CDR1 is SQVTM and CDR2 is ANQGSEA. The CDR3 sequence is CSAMGLAGWGSYNEQFF. As DNA, the CDR3 is TGCAGCGCTATGGGACTAGCGGGGTGGGGGTCCTACAATGAGCAGTTCTTC.

In this sample, this clone turned up once. The chain uses TRBV7-2 and TRBJ2-6, with D possibly being TRBD2 (6 bases). Trimming shortened V by 5 bases and J by 0 bases, and 11 bases separated the two germline ends. Germline V gives CDR1 SGHTA, CDR2 FQGNSA. The CDR3 sequence is 16 residues long. The CDR3 DNA is TGTGCCAGCAGCGCAGGGAGGAGCTCTGGGGCCAACGTCCTGACTTTC. Its translation: CASSAGRSSGANVLTF.

The V and J genes are TRBV9 and TRBJ2-2, with D possibly being TRBD2 (6 bases). CDR1 and CDR2 from the germline V gene are SGDLS and YYNGEE. V was clipped by 0 bases and J by 2 bases, with 8 bases between them. The CDR3 is made up of 15 amino acids. This CDR3 reads CASSVVGLNTGELFF. CDR3 nucleotides: TGTGCCAGCAGCGTAGTGGGACTCAACACCGGGGAGCTGTTTTTT.